One and the same sample provided the 22 T cell receptor beta chains below, sequenced in a study of brain T cells in children with intractable seizures. The time point denotes: blood from clinic visit 5 months post-surgery; TSC patient then seizure free. This table comes from immunoSEQ multiplex PCR, and its TCRdb copy is limited to in-frame clones, with some not included. The sample has 340,000 or so clones, over 90% seen once. The input for sequencing was peripheral blood, taken around 5 months after surgery. The receptors originated from a boy in the first two years of life with tuberous sclerosis and intractable seizures.

The CDR3, as DNA: TGTGCCAGCAGCCAGGGGCCGAGGACTGAAGCTTTCTTT. Its translation is CASSQGPRTEAFF. The chain is built from TRBV7-6 and TRBJ1-1, with D possibly matching TRBD1 (6 bases). The CDR3 consists of 13 residues. The germline V gene has CDR1 SGHVS and CDR2 FNYEAQ. V shed 5 bases and J shed 5 bases, with 12 bases lying between them.

The chain is built from TRBV5-5 and TRBJ2-3; perhaps D is TRBD1 or TRBD2 (5 bases each). This CDR3 is 17 amino acids long. Trimming cost V 0 bases and J 2 bases, with 16 bases left between them. CDR1 is SGHKS, CDR2 YYEKEE, per germline (reference sequence). CDR3 sequence: CASSLVPPPGTTDTQYF. In nucleotides, the CDR3 is TGTGCCAGCAGCTTGGTGCCCCCCCCAGGGACCACAGATACGCAGTATTTT.

The chain uses TRBV25-1 and TRBJ2-2; D is unresolved. CDR1 is MGHDK, CDR2 SYGVNS, per germline. Trimming cost V 3 bases and J 2 bases, with 13 bases left between them. The CDR3 runs 16 residues. This CDR3 is CASSELDGRNTGELFF. CDR3 nucleotides: TGTGCCAGCAGTGAGTTGGACGGGCGAAACACCGGGGAGCTGTTTTTT.

The genes are TRBV12-3 or TRBV12-4 and TRBJ2-7; D gene ambiguous. The CDR3 extends over 13 amino acids. V was cut by 2 bases and J by 3 bases, with 8 bases left in between. The chain's CDR3 is CASSLLGFYEQYF. The CDR3 coding sequence is TGTGCCAGCAGTTTACTGGGTTTCTACGAGCAGTACTTC.

This clone was seen a single time. The chain combines TRBV28 with TRBJ2-1; D uncertain. Trimming shortened V by 5 bases and J by 0 bases, and 11 bases separated the two germline ends. The CDR3 is made up of 15 amino acids. The germline V gene encodes CDR1 MDHEN and CDR2 SYDVKM. The CDR3 coding sequence is TGTGCCAGCAGTCCCCCGCTGATCTCCTACAATGAGCAGTTCTTC. This codes for CASSPPLISYNEQFF.

The chain uses TRBV7-9 and TRBJ2-4, with D possibly TRBD1 on 6 matching bases. V lost 4 bases to trimming and J lost 2 bases, with 15 bases between them. The germline gives CDR1 SEHNR, CDR2 FQNEAQ (reference sequence). The CDR3 spans 16 residues. CDR3 sequence: CASSSIKRGSKNIQYF. The CDR3 DNA reads as TGTGCCAGCAGCTCAATTAAAAGGGGGTCCAAAAACATTCAGTACTTC.

This chain uses TRBV10-1 with TRBJ1-5, with D maybe TRBD1 (6 bases). The length of the CDR3 is 15 residues. V dropped 6 bases and J dropped 2 bases, with 14 bases sitting between them. Germline V gives CDR1 WNHNN, CDR2 SYGVQD (reference sequence). The CDR3 is CASRYRVYGNQPQHF. DNA of the CDR3: TGCGCCAGCAGGTACAGGGTGTACGGCAATCAGCCCCAGCATTTT.

V and J are TRBV5-1 and TRBJ2-3; 12 bases match TRBD2. This CDR3 has 18 amino acids. Germline V CDR1 and CDR2: SGHRS, YFSETQ. The V gene end was trimmed by 3 bases and the J gene end by 2 bases; junction bases not matched to a gene: 10. As DNA, the CDR3 is TGCGCCAGCAGCTCCTATACCACTAGCGGGGGGTCCACAGATACGCAGTATTTT. It yields the protein CASSSYTTSGGSTDTQYF. The full variable domain, rest sourced from reference TRBV5-1 and TRBJ2-3, is KAGVTQTPRYLIKTRGQQVTLSCSPISGHRSVSWYQQTPGQGLQFLFEYFSETQRNKGNFPGRFSGRQFSNSRSEMNVSTLELGDSALYLCASSSYTTSGGSTDTQYFGPGTRLTVL.

V is TRBV7-9 and J is TRBJ2-1; D unresolved. From germline, CDR1 is SEHNR and CDR2 FQNEAQ (reference sequence). The V and J ends lost 5 bases and 5 bases respectively, with 13 bases between them. The length of the CDR3 is 14 residues. The DNA for the CDR3 is TGTGCCAGCAGCCTCCGGGCCCGTCACAATGAGCAGTTCTTC. Translating it yields CASSLRARHNEQFF.

J is TRBJ2-3 and V is TRBV19, with a tentative D call TRBD1 (6 bases). The CDR3 loop spans 19 amino acids. Between the trimmed V and J ends, which lost 6 bases and 0 bases, there was a span of 25 bases. From germline, CDR1 is LNHDA and CDR2 SQIVND (reference sequence). This chain's CDR3 is CASRKLRDTLSYSTDTQYF. For the CDR3, the DNA is TGTGCCAGTAGAAAACTCCGGGACACCCTATCGTATAGCACAGATACGCAGTATTTT.

The V and J genes are TRBV27 and TRBJ1-3, with TRBD1 as a possible D gene (5 bases). Trimming pared 6 bases from V and 8 bases from J, leaving 14 bases between. CDR1 is MNHEY, CDR2 SMNVEV, per germline (reference sequence). The CDR3 is made up of 13 amino acids. This CDR3 is CASRRTLGHTIYF. CDR3 DNA: TGTGCCAGCAGGAGGACACTGGGCCACACCATATATTTT.

V gene TRBV6-2 or TRBV6-3 combines with J gene TRBJ1-2; D is uncertain. This CDR3 spans 12 amino acids. The germline V and J ends were trimmed by 1 base and 2 bases, with 2 bases remaining between them. Germline CDR1 MNHEY, CDR2 SVGEGT. Here the CDR3 reads CASSYYNYGYTF. The CDR3 coding sequence is TGTGCCAGCAGTTACTACAACTATGGCTACACCTTC.

The chain is built from TRBV24-1 and TRBJ2-3; 7 nucleotides agree with TRBD2. J lost 6 bases, V lost 3 bases, and 8 bases had no gene match. This CDR3 region has 15 residues. The germline V gene encodes CDR1 KGHDR and CDR2 SFDVKD. The CDR3 here is CATSDQGLVTDTQYF. CDR3 sequence (DNA): TGTGCCACCAGTGATCAAGGACTAGTCACGGATACGCAGTATTTT.

This clone is a singleton in its sample. The chain employs TRBV3-1 (or the pseudogene TRBV3-2) and TRBJ1-2; 9 positions match TRBD1. The CDR3 runs 15 residues. Germline V gene data show CDR1 as LGHDT and CDR2 as YNNKEL (reference sequence). Trimming took 5 bases from V and 4 from J; bases not matched to a gene: 8. The CDR3 is CASSARTGATYGYTF. The CDR3 DNA sequence: TGTGCCAGCAGCGCCAGGACAGGGGCTACCTATGGCTACACCTTC.

V usage is TRBV6-2 or TRBV6-3 and J usage is TRBJ1-5; D not certain. V dropped 6 bases and J dropped 7 bases, with 16 bases sitting between them. This CDR3 contains 14 residues. CDR1 and CDR2 from the germline V gene are MNHEY and SVGEGT. The CDR3 bases are TGTGCCAGCAGCTCGACCGGCCAAGGACAGCCCCAGCATTTT. Encoded protein: CASSSTGQGQPQHF.

V and J are TRBV21-1 and TRBJ1-5. TRBV21-1 is classified as a pseudogene. The CDR3 contains 16 residues. CDR3 protein: CASSKKGGFCNQPQHF. The CDR3 region has the DNA TGTGCCAGCAGCAAAAAGGGGGGGTTTTGCAATCAGCCCCAGCATTTT.

The chain is built from TRBV21-1 and TRBJ2-7; the table calls TRBD1, which could not be checked here. TRBV21-1 is a documented pseudogene. This CDR3 is built from 16 residues. The CDR3 coding sequence is TGTGCCAGCAGCATCACCCGGACAGGGCCCAGCTACGAGCAGTACTTC. Protein sequence: CASSITRTGPSYEQYF.

This clone was seen only once. The chain recombines TRBV4-2 with TRBJ1-1; D gene ambiguous. Germline V CDR1 and CDR2: LGHNA, YNFKEQ. Trimming took off 3 bases at V and 4 bases at J, with 6 bases between the two ends. The CDR3 contains 12 residues. CDR3 in DNA: TGTGCCAGCAGCCAGGGATCCACTGAAGCTTTCTTT. Residues: CASSQGSTEAFF.

In regard to this clone: A junction end diverges from the germline sequence, so it may reflect a read error. Different DNA sequences within this sample yield the same CDR3. This chain joins TRBV5-1 and TRBJ2-7, with D hard to call. CDR1 and CDR2 (germline): SGHRS, YFSETQ. The CDR3 runs to 14 residues. CDR3 sequence: CASSLPYLNYEQYF. In DNA, the CDR3 is TGCGCCAGCAGCTTACCTTACCTTAACTACGAGCAGTATTTC.

This clone has more than one count but fewer than ten. CDR3 nucleotide sequence: TGCAGTGCTAGTAAGACAGACTATGGCTACACCTTC. Protein product: CSASKTDYGYTF. The V and J genes are TRBV20-1 and TRBJ1-2, with D tentatively TRBD1 (5 bases). The germline gives CDR1 DFQATT, CDR2 SNEGSKA (reference sequence). The CDR3 is 12 residues long. V was clipped by 3 bases and J by 3 bases, with 8 bases between them.

V is TRBV5-1 and J is TRBJ1-3, with TRBD1 identical over 8 bases. Germline V gives CDR1 SGHRS, CDR2 YFSETQ. The V segment lost 3 bases and the J segment 4 bases; nucleotides outside the gene matches: 0. This CDR3 region has 13 residues. The CDR3: CASSWTGGNTIYF. In nucleotides, the CDR3 is TGCGCCAGCAGCTGGACAGGGGGAAACACCATATATTTT.

V usage is TRBV7-3 and J usage is TRBJ2-7, with a weak D call TRBD1 (6 bases). The CDR3 loop spans 15 amino acids. V shed 6 bases and J shed 2 bases, with 17 bases lying between them. The V gene's germline CDR1 is SGHTA and CDR2 FQGTGA. The DNA for the CDR3 is TGTGCCAGCAGGCAGGACGGGACACCAACCTACGAGCAGTACTTC. Protein sequence: CASRQDGTPTYEQYF.